The 2 T cell receptor beta chains below come from one sample, sequenced in a study of OX40 agonist ivuxolimab in advanced cancers. Using immunoSEQ multiplex PCR, the repertoire was profiled, and TCRdb retains in-frame clones only, with some absent. This sample carries approximately 15,000 clones, approximately 88% of them seen once, and the ten largest clones take 65% to 75%. The sequences come from CD4+ or CD8+ T cells sorted from blood, collected in a trial of the OX40 agonist ivuxolimab. These receptors originate from an adult with an advanced solid tumor such as melanoma, head and neck, liver or kidney cancer.

By frequency in the sample, this clone is medium-sized (0.01 to 0.1%). V usage is TRBV4-3 and J usage is TRBJ2-3; 7 nucleotides agree with TRBD2. V lost 1 base and J lost 6; bases outside the gene matches: 16. This CDR3 has 18 residues. Per the germline V gene, CDR1 is LGHNA and CDR2 is YSLEER. The CDR3 here is CASSQVPTAAGVGDTQYF. The DNA for the CDR3 is TGCGCCAGCAGCCAAGTACCGACGGCGGCGGGGGTGGGGGATACGCAGTATTTT.

The chain uses TRBV2 and TRBJ2-2, with D hard to call. This CDR3 has 12 amino acids. Germline V gene sequence: CDR1 SNHLY, CDR2 FYNNEI. Between the trimmed V and J ends, which lost 6 bases and 4 bases, there was a span of 6 bases. The CDR3 loop is CASRFTTGELFF. CDR3 DNA sequence: TGTGCCAGCAGGTTCACCACCGGGGAGCTGTTTTTT.